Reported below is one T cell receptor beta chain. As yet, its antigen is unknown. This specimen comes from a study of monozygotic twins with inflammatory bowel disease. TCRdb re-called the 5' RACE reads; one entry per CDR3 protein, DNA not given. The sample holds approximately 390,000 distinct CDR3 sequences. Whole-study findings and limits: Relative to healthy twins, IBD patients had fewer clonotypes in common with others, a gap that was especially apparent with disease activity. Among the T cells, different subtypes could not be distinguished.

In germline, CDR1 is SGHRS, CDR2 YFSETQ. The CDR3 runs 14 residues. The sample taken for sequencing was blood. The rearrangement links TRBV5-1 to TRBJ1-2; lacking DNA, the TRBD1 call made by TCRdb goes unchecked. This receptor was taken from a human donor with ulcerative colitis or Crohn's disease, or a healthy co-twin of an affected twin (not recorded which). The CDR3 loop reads CASRPGMDNYGYTF.